This entry lists 28 T cell receptor beta chains sequenced from one sample in a study of cytomegalovirus exposure and HLA in healthy donors. PCR employed 60 Vbeta and 13 Jbeta primers. Sequencing used immunoSEQ multiplex PCR; TCRdb keeps in-frame clones, though not all of them. Of about 70,000 clones in the sample, 60% to 75% were seen once. Sequencing was carried out using PBMCs. The receptor set was obtained from a woman in her sixties or seventies in good health and CMV-seropositive.

This clone was detected only a few times. The chain joins TRBV6-6 to TRBJ1-2; 7 bases match TRBD1. Looked up from germline, CDR1 is MNHNY and CDR2 is SVGAGI (reference sequence). V lost 4 bases, J lost 0 bases, and 5 bases stayed unmatched. The CDR3 runs 15 residues. CDR3: CASSSWTGANYGYTF. Here the CDR3 DNA reads TGTGCCAGCAGTTCCTGGACAGGAGCTAACTATGGCTACACCTTC.

The chain couples TRBV5-1 to TRBJ2-2; 7 nucleotides match TRBD1. Germline lookup yields CDR1 SGHRS and CDR2 YFSETQ. The CDR3 loop spans 15 amino acids. V shed 4 bases, J shed 6 bases, and the junction held 9 bases outside the gene matches. The CDR3 bases are TGCGCCAGCAGCCCCGACAGGGCGGTCCCCGGGGAGCTGTTTTTT. This translates into CASSPDRAVPGELFF.

The V call is TRBV5-1, the J call TRBJ1-2, with TRBD1 matching over 7 bases. Germline V gives CDR1 SGHRS, CDR2 YFSETQ. The trim removed 4 bases at V and 5 bases at J, leaving 5 bases unmatched. The CDR3 totals 13 residues. The CDR3 DNA reads as TGCGCCAGCAGCCCGGGACAGTTGTATGGCTACACCTTC. Its translation: CASSPGQLYGYTF. The complete variable domain, with remaining parts taken from reference TRBV5-1 and TRBJ1-2, reads KAGVTQTPRYLIKTRGQQVTLSCSPISGHRSVSWYQQTPGQGLQFLFEYFSETQRNKGNFPGRFSGRQFSNSRSEMNVSTLELGDSALYLCASSPGQLYGYTFGSGTRLTVV.

The chain employs TRBV10-3 and TRBJ2-1, with a possible D match to TRBD2 (6 bases). V was pared by 3 bases and J by 0 bases, with 9 bases between. The CDR3 sequence is 15 residues long. The germline V gene has CDR1 ENHRY and CDR2 SYGVKD. The DNA for the CDR3 is TGTGCCATCAGTGACGGGGACTCCTCCTACAATGAGCAGTTCTTC. Its protein is CAISDGDSSYNEQFF.

This sequence joins TRBV4-2 and TRBJ1-5; D not resolved. V was clipped by 1 base and J by 2 bases, with 9 bases between them. The CDR3 sequence is 15 residues long. Per germline, CDR1 LGHNA and CDR2 YNFKEQ. DNA of the CDR3: TGTGCCAGCAGCCAAGCCGGGAAAGGCAATCAGCCCCAGCATTTT. Its protein product is CASSQAGKGNQPQHF.

The chain combines TRBV6-4 with TRBJ2-7; 7 positions agree with TRBD1. Trimming at V came to 4 bases and at J to 5 bases, leaving 2 bases not matched to a gene. CDR1 is MRHNA, CDR2 SNTAGT, per germline. This CDR3 spans 12 amino acids. The CDR3 DNA is TGTGCCAGCAGTGCAGACAGGGACGAGCAGTACTTC. Protein product: CASSADRDEQYF.

This clone was recorded a few times. This chain links TRBV7-8 with TRBJ1-1; D not resolved. The CDR3 length is 16 residues. The V end lost 2 bases, the J end lost 5 bases, and 18 bases lay between the germline ends. Germline CDR1 SGHVS, CDR2 FQNEAQ. In nucleotides, the CDR3 is TGTGCCAGCAGCTTATGGAGGGCCCCGGGGAGAACTGAAGCTTTCTTT. It codes for CASSLWRAPGRTEAFF.

This rearrangement joins TRBV30 to TRBJ2-1; 10 bases line up with TRBD2. The CDR3 loop spans 17 amino acids. The V gene end was trimmed by 3 bases and the J gene end by 6 bases; junction bases not matched to a gene: 14. Per germline, CDR1 GTSNPN and CDR2 SVGIG (reference sequence). The CDR3 nucleotides read TGTGCCTGGAGCGCCCGGACTAGCGGATACCTTAGCAATGAGCAGTTCTTC. It is translated as CAWSARTSGYLSNEQFF. The variable domain in full, completed from reference TRBV30 and TRBJ2-1, reads SQTIHQWPATLVQPVGSPLSLECTVEGTSNPNLYWYRQAAGRGLQLLFYSVGIGQISSEVPQNLSASRPQDRQFILSSKKLLLSDSGFYLCAWSARTSGYLSNEQFFGPGTRLTVL.

The V call is TRBV5-4, the J call TRBJ1-2, with 12 nucleotides matching TRBD1. CDR1 and CDR2 (germline): SGHNT, YYREEE (reference sequence). This CDR3 is built from 18 residues. V trimming: 4 bases; J trimming: 7 bases; junction bases outside the gene matches: 17. The CDR3 protein is CASSARDRGPRTSAGYTF. The CDR3 DNA follows: TGTGCCAGCAGCGCCCGGGACAGGGGGCCGCGGACATCCGCTGGCTACACCTTC.

This chain joins TRBV7-9 and TRBJ2-3; maybe TRBD2 (6 bases). Germline V CDR1 and CDR2: SEHNR, FQNEAQ (reference sequence). The CDR3 spans 14 residues. Trimming removed 4 bases from V and 2 bases from J, with 10 bases in between. The CDR3, as DNA: TGTGCCAGCAGCTCCGCTAGCGACACAGATACGCAGTATTTT. It translates to CASSSASDTDTQYF.

V gene TRBV9 combines with J gene TRBJ2-5; possibly TRBD2 for D (5 bases). Germline V gives CDR1 SGDLS, CDR2 YYNGEE. The CDR3 has 14 amino acids. Trimming removed 4 bases at V and 2 bases at J, with 12 bases between. Written as DNA, the CDR3 is TGTGCCAGCAGCCCGGCGGGCCCTCAAGAGACCCAGTACTTC. This translates into CASSPAGPQETQYF.

This chain uses TRBV11-2 with TRBJ2-5, with 8 bases fitting TRBD2. V was clipped by 2 bases and J by 4 bases; unmatched bases: 6. CDR3 length: 15 amino acids. In germline, CDR1 is SGHAT, CDR2 FQNNGV. In DNA form, the CDR3 reads TGTGCCAGCAGCTTAAACGGGGGGGCGGTAGAGACCCAGTACTTC. Translated: CASSLNGGAVETQYF.

The genes are TRBV11-3 and TRBJ2-5, with a weak D call TRBD2 (6 bases). This CDR3 spans 14 amino acids. The germline V gene encodes CDR1 SGHNT and CDR2 YENEEA. Trimming removed 3 bases from V and 3 bases from J, with 11 bases in between. CDR3: CASSFGGSKETQYF. CDR3 nucleotide sequence: TGTGCCAGCAGCTTTGGAGGGTCCAAAGAGACCCAGTACTTC.

V is TRBV9 and J is TRBJ1-3; no firm D call. Looked up from germline, CDR1 is SGDLS and CDR2 is YYNGEE. V gave up 0 bases and J gave up 1 base, with 11 bases separating them. This CDR3 is built from 16 residues. The CDR3 sequence: CASSVATGQSGNTIYF. As DNA, the CDR3 is TGTGCCAGCAGCGTAGCTACTGGGCAGTCTGGAAACACCATATATTTT.

The chain is built from TRBV7-8 and TRBJ1-1, with unresolved D. CDR1 and CDR2 from the germline V gene are SGHVS and FQNEAQ. This CDR3 region has 14 residues. The V end was cut by 7 bases, the J end by 0 bases, with 12 bases between. The CDR3 nucleotides are TGTGCCAGCACCCTATTCGGTATGAACACTGAAGCTTTCTTT. This codes for CASTLFGMNTEAFF. Based on the CDR3 plus reference TRBV7-8 and TRBJ1-1, the full variable domain is GAGVSQSPRYKVAKRGQDVALRCDPISGHVSLFWYQQALGQGPEFLTYFQNEAQLDKSGLPSDRFFAERPEGSVSTLKIQRTQQEDSAVYLCASTLFGMNTEAFFGQGTRLTVV.

The V call is TRBV2, the J call TRBJ2-3; D is unclear. This CDR3 has 15 residues. The germline gives CDR1 SNHLY, CDR2 FYNNEI. Deletions cut 6 bases from V and 2 bases from J, with 15 bases between. CDR3 amino acids: CASSPLSGTTDTQYF. CDR3 nucleotides: TGTGCCAGCAGCCCTCTATCGGGTACCACAGATACGCAGTATTTT.

The chain couples TRBV30 to TRBJ1-3; TRBD1 aligns across 8 bases. The CDR3 length is 14 residues. Looked up from germline, CDR1 is GTSNPN and CDR2 is SVGIG (reference sequence). The CDR3 DNA reads as TGTGCTCTGGACAGGGCCCACTCTGGAAACACCATATATTTT. It encodes CALDRAHSGNTIYF.

The chain uses TRBV29-1 and TRBJ2-7, with TRBD1 as a possible D gene (6 bases). The CDR3 length is 13 residues. The germline V gene encodes CDR1 SQVTM and CDR2 ANQGSEA. V dropped 7 bases and J dropped 0 bases, with 13 bases sitting between them. The CDR3 bases are TGCAGCGCAAGGACAGTCCGCTCCTACGAGCAGTACTTC. It translates to CSARTVRSYEQYF.

This clone has only a few counts. The gene calls are TRBV5-1 and TRBJ1-5; D gene uncertain. Per germline, CDR1 SGHRS and CDR2 YFSETQ. The CDR3 runs 15 residues. V was shortened by 0 bases and J by 1 base, with 8 bases between the two germline ends. CDR3 nucleotides: TGCGCCAGCAGCTTGGGAGTAACCAGCAATCAGCCCCAGCATTTT. Translated, it gives CASSLGVTSNQPQHF.

This clone occurred once. V gene TRBV10-3 combines with J gene TRBJ2-3; 8 bases agree with TRBD1. The CDR3 is made up of 13 amino acids. With 6 bases clipped from V and 6 bases from J, the junction kept 5 bases outside the gene matches. Germline CDR1 reads ENHRY; CDR2 reads SYGVKD. CDR3 DNA: TGTGCCATCAGACCGGGACAGGCGGATACGCAGTATTTT. Residues: CAIRPGQADTQYF.

In regard to this clone: At one boundary the junction diverges from the germline segment, which might be a read error. Other DNA sequences in the sample encode the same CDR3. This chain links TRBV29-1 with TRBJ1-1; D gene unclear. CDR1 SQVTM and CDR2 ANQGSEA come from the germline V gene. CDR3 size: 14 residues. CDR3 coding DNA: TGCAGCGTTGTCCTCAATAAGCGGAACACTGAAGCCTTCTTT. It codes for CSVVLNKRNTEAFF.

V is TRBV5-4 and J is TRBJ2-7; 10 bases align to TRBD2. Germline CDR1 and CDR2: SGHNT and YYREEE (reference sequence). The CDR3 is 16 amino acids. With V trimmed by 0 bases and J by 7 bases, 10 bases remained unmatched. For the CDR3, the DNA is TGTGCCAGCAGCTTGGTTTCTAGCGGGGGTTTCGGTGAGCAGTACTTC. It codes for CASSLVSSGGFGEQYF.

In regard to this clone: One junction end does not reproduce the germline sequence, and a read error may be involved. The chain joins TRBV7-7 to TRBJ2-7; D is perhaps TRBD2 (5 bases). In germline, CDR1 is SSHAT, CDR2 FNYEAQ (reference sequence). The CDR3 is 14 residues long. The CDR3 here is CASSLAGVHSEQYF. The CDR3 bases are TGTGCTAGCAGCTTAGCCGGGGTGCATTCCGAGCAGTACTTC.

The chain uses TRBV6-5 and TRBJ2-5, with 12 bases lining up with TRBD2. The CDR3 has 16 amino acids. The ends lost 2 bases at V and 5 bases at J; junction bases unmatched: 6. Germline V lookup: CDR1 MNHEY, CDR2 SVGAGI. The CDR3 region has the DNA TGTGCCAGCAGTTACCCGACTAGCGGGGGCGGCGAGACCCAGTACTTC. Its translation: CASSYPTSGGGETQYF.

The rearrangement links TRBV7-9 to TRBJ2-5, with TRBD1 matching 12 bases. Looked up from germline, CDR1 is SEHNR and CDR2 is FQNEAQ (reference sequence). The CDR3 has 15 residues. The trim removed 5 bases at V and 5 bases at J, leaving 6 bases unmatched. CDR3 sequence: CASSTGTGGRETQYF. CDR3 in DNA: TGTGCCAGCAGCACCGGGACAGGGGGCAGGGAGACCCAGTACTTC.

This clone appeared a few times. This sample also contains other DNA sequences that code for the same CDR3. The V call is TRBV5-4, the J call TRBJ1-2; TRBD1 might be the D (6 bases). The CDR3 contains 13 residues. Germline loops: CDR1 SGHNT, CDR2 YYREEE (reference sequence). Trimming took 4 bases from V and 2 from J, leaving 9 bases between them. CDR3 sequence reads: CASSPDRNYGYTF. The CDR3 DNA sequence: TGTGCCAGCAGCCCGGACAGAAACTATGGCTACACCTTC.

V usage is TRBV10-3 and J usage is TRBJ2-1; the match to TRBD2 covers 9 bases. V shed 3 bases, J shed 7 bases, and the junction held 10 bases outside the gene matches. CDR1 is ENHRY and CDR2 is SYGVKD in the germline V gene. The CDR3 consists of 16 residues. The CDR3 reads CAISESGGLAYNEQFF. The CDR3 DNA is TGTGCCATCAGTGAAAGCGGGGGGCTTGCGTATAATGAGCAGTTCTTC.

This clone occurred a few times. This sequence joins TRBV7-8 and TRBJ2-4; D ambiguous. With 0 bases removed from V and 0 bases from J, the gap between germline ends came to 3 bases. CDR1 and CDR2 from the germline V gene are SGHVS and FQNEAQ. The CDR3 spans 14 residues. CDR3 loop: CASSLALAKNIQYF. In nucleotides, the CDR3 is TGTGCCAGCAGCTTAGCCCTAGCCAAAAACATTCAGTACTTC.